This T cell receptor (beta chain) was retrieved from a study of cytomegalovirus exposure and HLA in healthy donors. General study findings and limits: Apparent HLA restriction characterized most CMV-associated TCR beta chains in a later analysis. Researchers had no immune exposure information except CMV serostatus available.

On this clone: The antigen is not known. This specimen includes other DNA sequences encoding the same CDR3.

The CDR3 contains 13 residues. From germline, CDR1 is MNHEY and CDR2 SVGAGI. Trimming shortened V by 0 bases and J by 6 bases, and 8 bases separated the two germline ends. The PCR was carried out with 60 Vbeta primers and 13 Jbeta primers. Some clones are missing from TCRdb's copy, which holds only in-frame ones; the method was immunoSEQ multiplex PCR. The data contain around 150,000 clones, roughly 79% of them seen just once; the ten biggest clones take up approximately 1.5%. This sequence originates from a woman aged 25 to 39 in good health and CMV-seronegative. This chain links TRBV6-5 with TRBJ1-1; unclear D gene. The sample comprised PBMCs. The CDR3 protein is CASSYSTDSEAFF. CDR3 coding DNA: TGTGCCAGCAGTTACTCGACTGACTCTGAAGCTTTCTTT.